The clone carrying this T cell receptor (beta chain) was observed a handful of times. Its antigen is still unknown. It was with a sample-barcoded 5' primer and a J-beta primer mix that a second PCR of roughly 7 to 11 cycles was run. TCRdb re-analysed the 5' RACE reads in MiXCR, keeping a single row per CDR3 protein. This sample has over 700,000 distinct CDR3 sequences, with roughly 25% found just once. Each sample yielded at least 6 micrograms of PBMC total RNA. This record belongs to a study of blood T cells in healthy people across ages. This CDR3 is built from 13 residues. The V gene lost 9 bases and the J gene lost 1 base, with 11 bases spanning the gap. Germline V CDR1 and CDR2: ENHRY, SYGVKD. Study outcomes and limitations: The study found TCR beta diversity correlated strongly with naive T cell percentage.

These data are also associated with another study on T cells of mothers and their children.

The sequence came from a boy between 10 and 17 years old in good health. The specimen was blood. The chain links TRBV10-3 to TRBJ2-3; tentatively, D is TRBD1 (5 bases). The CDR3 region is CAIGASGTDTQYF. CDR3 nucleotides: TGTGCCATAGGGGCCTCTGGCACAGATACGCAGTATTTT.